This record concerns one TCR beta chain sequence. As yet, its antigen is unknown. The sample is drawn from a study of graft-versus-host responses after intestinal transplantation. Study-wide results and limits: GvH clones occurred in recipient marrow; some first appeared in ileum or blood. Peak circulating GvH clone levels tracked with early post-transplant HvG declines.

The CDR3 consists of 13 residues. Germline CDR1 is LNHDA and CDR2 is SQIVND (reference sequence). V was shortened by 4 bases and J by 8 bases, with 12 bases between the two germline ends. TCRdb's copy holds only in-frame clones and misses some; the assay was immunoSEQ multiplex PCR. Counted here are approximately 99,000 clones, under 95% occurring once; the ten biggest clones make up approximately 0.07%. This TCR derives from a human donor who was the organ donor for an intestinal transplant. The sequencing used unstimulated CD8+ T cells sorted from spleen or lymph node cells, collected before transplant. V is TRBV19 and J is TRBJ2-1, with D maybe TRBD2 (5 bases). CDR3 bases: TGTGCCAGTAGTACCACCTTCGGGGATGAGCAGTTCTTC. As protein: CASSTTFGDEQFF.